This T cell receptor (beta chain) derives from a study of CD8 T cells in ankylosing spondylitis. Study results and limitations: Characteristic, it appeared, of ankylosing spondylitis blood was a TCR beta motif of fewer than 10 highly homologous variants. Peripheral blood held disease-linked clones only at relatively low frequency, and these were CD8+. Matched ankylosing spondylitis synovial fluid reportedly showed significant enrichment of disease-linked clones. Past studies reported some motif variants in reactive arthritis synovial fluid and blood.

Trimming stripped 7 bases from V and 3 bases from J, with 8 bases between. The V gene's germline CDR1 is KGHDR and CDR2 SFDVKD. The CDR3 is made up of 13 amino acids. Each TCR beta library was made by quantitative 5'-RACE that incorporated molecular barcodes. TCRdb called the 5' RACE reads again in MiXCR, with one record for every CDR3 protein. The sample includes a few hundred thousand distinct CDR3 sequences, around 24% of them seen just once. Regarding this clonotype: Antigen: not known.

The sample comprised blood, either unsorted or a sorted T cell fraction (not recorded which). The chain carries TRBV24-1 and TRBJ2-2; perhaps TRBD2 as D (6 bases). The receptor comes from a male donor with ankylosing spondylitis. Here the CDR3 DNA reads TGTGCCACCAGGCCGGGGGACACCGGGGAGCTGTTTTTT. Its protein is CATRPGDTGELFF.